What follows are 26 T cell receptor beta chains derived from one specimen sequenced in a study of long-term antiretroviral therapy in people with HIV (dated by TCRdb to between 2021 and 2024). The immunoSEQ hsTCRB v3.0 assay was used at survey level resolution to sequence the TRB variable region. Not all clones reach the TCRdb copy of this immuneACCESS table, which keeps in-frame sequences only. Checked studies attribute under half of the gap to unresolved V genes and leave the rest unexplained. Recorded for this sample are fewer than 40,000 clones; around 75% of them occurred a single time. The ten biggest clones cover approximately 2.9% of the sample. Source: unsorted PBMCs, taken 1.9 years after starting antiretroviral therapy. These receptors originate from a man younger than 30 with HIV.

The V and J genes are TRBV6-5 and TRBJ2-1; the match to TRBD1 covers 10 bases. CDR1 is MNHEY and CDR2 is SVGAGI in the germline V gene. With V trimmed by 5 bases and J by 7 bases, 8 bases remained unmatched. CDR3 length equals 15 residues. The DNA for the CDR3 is TGTGCCAGCAGTAGGCCGGGACAGGGGAGGAATGAGCAGTTCTTC. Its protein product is CASSRPGQGRNEQFF.

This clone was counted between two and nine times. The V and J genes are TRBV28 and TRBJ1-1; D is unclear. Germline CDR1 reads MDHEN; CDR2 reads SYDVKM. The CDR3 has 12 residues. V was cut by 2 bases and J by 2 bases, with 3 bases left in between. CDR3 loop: CASSLVNTEAFF. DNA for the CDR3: TGTGCCAGCAGTTTAGTAAACACTGAAGCTTTCTTT. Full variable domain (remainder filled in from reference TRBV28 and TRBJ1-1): DVKVTQSSRYLVKRTGEKVFLECVQDMDHENMFWYRQDPGLGLRLIYFSYDVKMKEKGDIPEGYSVSREKKERFSLILESASTNQTSMYLCASSLVNTEAFFGQGTRLTVV.

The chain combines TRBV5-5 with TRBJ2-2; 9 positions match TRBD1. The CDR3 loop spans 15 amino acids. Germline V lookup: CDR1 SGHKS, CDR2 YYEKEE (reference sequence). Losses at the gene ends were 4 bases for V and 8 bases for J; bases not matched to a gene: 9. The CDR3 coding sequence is TGTGCCAGCAGCCCTACCGGGACAGGGTCTGGGGAGCTGTTTTTT. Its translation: CASSPTGTGSGELFF.

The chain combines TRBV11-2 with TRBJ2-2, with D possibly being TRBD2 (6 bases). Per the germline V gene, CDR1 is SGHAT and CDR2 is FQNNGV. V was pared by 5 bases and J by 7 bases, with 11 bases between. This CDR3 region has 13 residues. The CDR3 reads CASSPRRDGELFF. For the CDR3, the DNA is TGTGCCAGCAGCCCCCGGAGGGACGGGGAGCTGTTTTTT.

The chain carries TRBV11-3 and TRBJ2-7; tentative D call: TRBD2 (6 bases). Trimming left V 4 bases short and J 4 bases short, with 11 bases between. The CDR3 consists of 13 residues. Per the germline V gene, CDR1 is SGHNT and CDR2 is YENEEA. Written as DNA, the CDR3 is TGTGCCAGCAGCTATGGGCGGGATTACGAGCAGTACTTC. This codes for CASSYGRDYEQYF.

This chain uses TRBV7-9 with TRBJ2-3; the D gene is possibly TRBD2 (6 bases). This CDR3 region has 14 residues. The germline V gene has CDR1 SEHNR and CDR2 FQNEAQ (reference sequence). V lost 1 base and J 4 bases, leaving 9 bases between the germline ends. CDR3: CASSLDGGADTQYF. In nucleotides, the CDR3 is TGTGCCAGCAGCTTAGACGGGGGTGCAGATACGCAGTATTTT.

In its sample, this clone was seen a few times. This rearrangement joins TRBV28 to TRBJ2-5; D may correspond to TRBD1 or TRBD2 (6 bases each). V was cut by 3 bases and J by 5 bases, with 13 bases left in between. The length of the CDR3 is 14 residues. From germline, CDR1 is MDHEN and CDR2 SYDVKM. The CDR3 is CASSLMGGRETQYF. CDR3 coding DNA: TGTGCCAGCAGTTTGATGGGGGGCCGTGAGACCCAGTACTTC.

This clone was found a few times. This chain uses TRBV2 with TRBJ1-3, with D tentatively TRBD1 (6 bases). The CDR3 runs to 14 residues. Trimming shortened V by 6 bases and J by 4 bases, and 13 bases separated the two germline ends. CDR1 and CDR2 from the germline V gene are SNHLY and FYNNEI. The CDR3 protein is CASRAGVDGNTIYF. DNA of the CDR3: TGTGCCAGCAGGGCAGGGGTTGACGGAAACACCATATATTTT. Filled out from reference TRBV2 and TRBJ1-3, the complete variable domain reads EPEVTQTPSHQVTQMGQEVILRCVPISNHLYFYWYRQILGQKVEFLVSFYNNEISEKSEIFDDQFSVERPDGSNFTLKIRSTKLEDSAMYFCASRAGVDGNTIYFGEGSWLTVV.

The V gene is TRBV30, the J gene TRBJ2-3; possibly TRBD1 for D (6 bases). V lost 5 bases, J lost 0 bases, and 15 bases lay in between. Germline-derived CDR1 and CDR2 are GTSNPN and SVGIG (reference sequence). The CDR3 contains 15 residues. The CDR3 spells CAWVDRMTSTDTQYF. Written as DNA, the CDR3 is TGTGCCTGGGTCGACAGGATGACTAGCACAGATACGCAGTATTTT.

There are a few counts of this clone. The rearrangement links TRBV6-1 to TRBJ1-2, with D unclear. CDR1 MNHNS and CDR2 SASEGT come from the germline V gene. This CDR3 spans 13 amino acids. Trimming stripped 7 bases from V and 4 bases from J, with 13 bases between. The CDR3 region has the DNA TGTGCCAGCATTCCGGACGCGTCCTATGGCTACACCTTC. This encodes CASIPDASYGYTF.

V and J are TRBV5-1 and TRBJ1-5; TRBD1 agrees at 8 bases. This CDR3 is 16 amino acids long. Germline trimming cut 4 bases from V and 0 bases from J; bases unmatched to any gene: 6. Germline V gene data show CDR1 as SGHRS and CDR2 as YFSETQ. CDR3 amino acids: CASSPTGGNSNQPQHF. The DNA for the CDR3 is TGCGCCAGCAGCCCTACAGGGGGTAATAGCAATCAGCCCCAGCATTTT.

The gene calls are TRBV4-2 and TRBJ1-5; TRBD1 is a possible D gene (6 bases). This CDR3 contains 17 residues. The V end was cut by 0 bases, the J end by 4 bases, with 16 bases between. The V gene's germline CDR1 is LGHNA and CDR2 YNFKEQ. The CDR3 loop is CASSQESSGTKNQPQHF. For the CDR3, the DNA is TGTGCCAGCAGCCAAGAATCCTCGGGGACAAAAAATCAGCCCCAGCATTTT.

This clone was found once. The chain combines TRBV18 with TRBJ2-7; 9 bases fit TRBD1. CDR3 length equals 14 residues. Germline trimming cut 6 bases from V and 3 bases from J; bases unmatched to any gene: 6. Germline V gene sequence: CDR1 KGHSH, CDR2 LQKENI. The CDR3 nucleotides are TGTGCCAGCTCGCCCGGGACAGGGATCTACGAGCAGTACTTC. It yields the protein CASSPGTGIYEQYF.

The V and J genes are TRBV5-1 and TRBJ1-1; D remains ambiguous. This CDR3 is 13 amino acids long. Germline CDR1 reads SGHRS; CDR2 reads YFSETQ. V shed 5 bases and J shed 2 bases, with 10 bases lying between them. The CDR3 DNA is TGCGCCAGCAGTGACCAGGCCAACACTGAAGCTTTCTTT. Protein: CASSDQANTEAFF.

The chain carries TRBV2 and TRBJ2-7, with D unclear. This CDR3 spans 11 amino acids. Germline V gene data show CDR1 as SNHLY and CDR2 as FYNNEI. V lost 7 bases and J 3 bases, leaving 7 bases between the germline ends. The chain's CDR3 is CASTPHYEQYF. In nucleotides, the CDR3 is TGTGCCAGCACCCCCCACTACGAGCAGTACTTC.

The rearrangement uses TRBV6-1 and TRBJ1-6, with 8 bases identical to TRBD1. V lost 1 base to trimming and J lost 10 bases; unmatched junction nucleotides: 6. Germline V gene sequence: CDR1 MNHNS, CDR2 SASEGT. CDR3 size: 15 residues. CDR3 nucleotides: TGTGCCAGCAGTGAAGTCGGACAGGGTCAATCACCCCTCCACTTT. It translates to CASSEVGQGQSPLHF.

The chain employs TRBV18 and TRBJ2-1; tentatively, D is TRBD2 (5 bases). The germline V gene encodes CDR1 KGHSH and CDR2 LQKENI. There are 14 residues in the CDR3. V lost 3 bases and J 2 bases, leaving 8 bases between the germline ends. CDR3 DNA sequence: TGTGCCAGCTCACCCAGAGGGACCTACAATGAGCAGTTCTTC. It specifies CASSPRGTYNEQFF.

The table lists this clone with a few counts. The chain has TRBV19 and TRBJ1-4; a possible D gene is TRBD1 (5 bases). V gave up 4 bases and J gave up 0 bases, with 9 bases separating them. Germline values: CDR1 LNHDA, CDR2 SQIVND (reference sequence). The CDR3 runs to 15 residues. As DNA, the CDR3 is TGTGCCAGTAGTAAACAGGTTGCAACTAATGAAAAACTGTTTTTT. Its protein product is CASSKQVATNEKLFF. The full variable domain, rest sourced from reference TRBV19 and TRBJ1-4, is DGGITQSPKYLFRKEGQNVTLSCEQNLNHDAMYWYRQDPGQGLRLIYYSQIVNDFQKGDIAEGYSVSREKKESFPLTVTSAQKNPTAFYLCASSKQVATNEKLFFGSGTQLSVL.

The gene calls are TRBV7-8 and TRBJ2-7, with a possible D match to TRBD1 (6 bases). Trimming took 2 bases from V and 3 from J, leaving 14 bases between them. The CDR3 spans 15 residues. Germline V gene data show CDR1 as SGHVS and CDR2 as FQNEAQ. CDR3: CASSLYGTLHYEQYV. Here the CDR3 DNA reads TGTGCCAGCAGCTTATACGGGACACTCCACTACGAGCAGTACGTC.

The CDR3 DNA reads TGTGCCAGCAGCTCTACCGGGAGCCCACCTAACTATGGCTACACCTTC. Residues: CASSSTGSPPNYGYTF. The genes are TRBV2 and TRBJ1-2; D not certain. The CDR3 loop spans 16 amino acids. Germline assignment: CDR1 SNHLY and CDR2 FYNNEI. Trimming removed 6 bases from V and 0 bases from J, with 17 bases in between.

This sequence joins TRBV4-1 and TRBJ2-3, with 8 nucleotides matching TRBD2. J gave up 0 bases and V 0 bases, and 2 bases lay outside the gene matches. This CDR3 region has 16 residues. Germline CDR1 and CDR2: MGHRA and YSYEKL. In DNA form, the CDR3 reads TGCGCCAGCAGCCAAGAACAGCGGGGGAGCACAGATACGCAGTATTTT. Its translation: CASSQEQRGSTDTQYF.

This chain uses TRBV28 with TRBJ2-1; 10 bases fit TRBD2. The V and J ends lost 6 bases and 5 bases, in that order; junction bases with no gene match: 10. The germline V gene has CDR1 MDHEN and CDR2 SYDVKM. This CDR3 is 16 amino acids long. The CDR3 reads CASRSASGGTDNEQFF. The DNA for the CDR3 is TGTGCCAGCAGGTCGGCTAGCGGGGGAACGGACAATGAGCAGTTCTTC.

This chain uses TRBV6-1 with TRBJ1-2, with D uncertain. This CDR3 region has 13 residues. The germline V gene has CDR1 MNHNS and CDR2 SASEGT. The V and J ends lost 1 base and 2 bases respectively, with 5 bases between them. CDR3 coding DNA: TGTGCCAGCAGTGAAGGGCAGAACTATGGCTACACCTTC. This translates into CASSEGQNYGYTF.

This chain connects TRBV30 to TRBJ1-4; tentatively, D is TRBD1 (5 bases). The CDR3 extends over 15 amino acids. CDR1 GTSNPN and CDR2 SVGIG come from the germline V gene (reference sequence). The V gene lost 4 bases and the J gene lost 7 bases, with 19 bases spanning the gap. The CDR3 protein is CAWTLRQGAGEKLFF. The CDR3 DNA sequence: TGTGCCTGGACCCTCCGACAAGGGGCAGGTGAAAAACTGTTTTTT.

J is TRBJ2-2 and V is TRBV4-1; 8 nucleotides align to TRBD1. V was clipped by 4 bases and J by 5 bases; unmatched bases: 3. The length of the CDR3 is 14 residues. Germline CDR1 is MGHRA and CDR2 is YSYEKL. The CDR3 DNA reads TGCGCCAGCAGCCTTCGACAGGGGACCGGGGAGCTGTTTTTT. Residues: CASSLRQGTGELFF.

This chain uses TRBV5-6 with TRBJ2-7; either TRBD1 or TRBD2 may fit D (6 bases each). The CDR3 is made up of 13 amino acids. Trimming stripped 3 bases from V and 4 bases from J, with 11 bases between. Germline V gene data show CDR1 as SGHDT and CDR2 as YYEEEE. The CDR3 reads CASSWGARYEQYV. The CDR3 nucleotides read TGTGCCAGCAGCTGGGGGGCGAGGTACGAGCAGTACGTC.